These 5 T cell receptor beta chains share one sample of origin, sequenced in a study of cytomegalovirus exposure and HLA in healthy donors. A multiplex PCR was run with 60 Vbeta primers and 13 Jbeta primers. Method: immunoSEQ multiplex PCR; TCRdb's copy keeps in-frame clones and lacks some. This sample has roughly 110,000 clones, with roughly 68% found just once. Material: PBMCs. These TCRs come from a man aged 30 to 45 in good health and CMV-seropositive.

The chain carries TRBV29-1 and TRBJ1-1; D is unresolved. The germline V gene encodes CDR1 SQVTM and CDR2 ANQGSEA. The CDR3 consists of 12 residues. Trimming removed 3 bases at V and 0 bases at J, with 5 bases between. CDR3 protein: CSVDSLNTEAFF. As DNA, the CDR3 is TGCAGCGTTGACAGTCTGAACACTGAAGCTTTCTTT.

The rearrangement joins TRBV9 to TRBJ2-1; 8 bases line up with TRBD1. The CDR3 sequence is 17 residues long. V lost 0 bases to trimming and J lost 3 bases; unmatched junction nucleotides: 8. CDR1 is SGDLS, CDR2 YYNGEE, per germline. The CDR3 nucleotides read TGTGCCAGCAGCGTAGACGATAGGACAGGGTACTACAATGAGCAGTTCTTC. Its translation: CASSVDDRTGYYNEQFF.

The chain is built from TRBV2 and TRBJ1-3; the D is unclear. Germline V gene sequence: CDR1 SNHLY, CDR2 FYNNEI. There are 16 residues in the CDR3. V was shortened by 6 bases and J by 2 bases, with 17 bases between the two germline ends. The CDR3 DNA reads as TGTGCCAGCAGGCTTGAAAAAGCTCTAGCTGGAAACACCATATATTTT. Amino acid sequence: CASRLEKALAGNTIYF.

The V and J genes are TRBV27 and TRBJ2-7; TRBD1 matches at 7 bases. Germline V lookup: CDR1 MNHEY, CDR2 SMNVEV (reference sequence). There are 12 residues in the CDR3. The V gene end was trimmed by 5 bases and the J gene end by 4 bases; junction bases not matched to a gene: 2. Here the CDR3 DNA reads TGTGCCAGCAGTCCGACAGGGTACGAGCAGTACTTC. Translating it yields CASSPTGYEQYF.

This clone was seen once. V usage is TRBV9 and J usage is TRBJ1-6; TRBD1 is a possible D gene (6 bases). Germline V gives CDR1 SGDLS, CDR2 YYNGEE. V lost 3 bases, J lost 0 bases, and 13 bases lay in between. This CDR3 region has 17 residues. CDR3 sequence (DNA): TGTGCCAGCAGCGGAGGGGACACCAGCTCCTATAATTCACCCCTCCACTTT. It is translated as CASSGGDTSSYNSPLHF.